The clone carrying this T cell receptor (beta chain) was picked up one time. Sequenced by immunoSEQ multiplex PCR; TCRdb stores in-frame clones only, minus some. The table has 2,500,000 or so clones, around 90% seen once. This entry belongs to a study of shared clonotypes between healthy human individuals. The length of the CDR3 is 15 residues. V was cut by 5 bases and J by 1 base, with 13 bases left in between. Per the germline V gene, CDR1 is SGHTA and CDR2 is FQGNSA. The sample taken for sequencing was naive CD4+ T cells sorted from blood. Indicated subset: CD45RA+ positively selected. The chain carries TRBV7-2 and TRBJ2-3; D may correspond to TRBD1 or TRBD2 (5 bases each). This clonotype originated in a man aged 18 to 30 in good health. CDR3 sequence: CASSDRGVRTDTQYF. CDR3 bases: TGTGCCAGCAGCGACAGAGGGGTCCGCACAGATACGCAGTATTTT. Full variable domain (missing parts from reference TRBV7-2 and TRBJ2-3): GAGVSQSPSNKVTEKGKDVELRCDPISGHTALYWYRQSLGQGLEFLIYFQGNSAPDKSGLPSDRFSAERTGGSVSTLTIQRTQQEDSAVYLCASSDRGVRTDTQYFGPGTRLTVL.